Sequencing of this T cell receptor beta chain was carried out in a study of blood T cell repertoires in COVID-19. Looking at the study overall: The origin of the acute and convalescent COVID-19 samples was the United States, Italy and Spain. From T cells, B-cell-depleted T cells, or PBMCs came the material, which was cDNA or gDNA.

Study processing details: By means of reference gene primer amplification, nucleated cell counts were estimated. TCRdb's copy holds only in-frame clones and misses some; the assay was immunoSEQ multiplex PCR. V and J calls and clone size are copied from that table; D and trimming were computed from the DNA. The sample consists of a few hundred thousand clones, around 87% of them appearing once. Participants were aged about 18 to 100 years, lived in around 25 US areas, and enrolled virtually. With V trimmed by 3 bases and J by 2 bases, 6 bases remained unmatched. Germline assignment: CDR1 KGHSH and CDR2 LQKENI. This CDR3 spans 16 amino acids.

Sequencing used PBMCs or T cells enriched from blood (not recorded which). This TCR was sampled from a man aged 35 to 55 in a cohort exposed to, infected with or recovered from COVID-19 (not recorded which). The chain links TRBV18 to TRBJ2-3, with 9 bases lining up with TRBD1. CDR3 residues: CASSPTGTGTTDTQYF. CDR3 bases: TGTGCCAGCTCACCGACCGGGACAGGGACCACAGATACGCAGTATTTT.